This passage covers 27 T cell receptor beta chains from one sample sequenced in a study of blood T cell repertoires in COVID-19. Clones were sequenced by immunoSEQ multiplex PCR, and TCRdb holds only the in-frame ones, with some missing. Among approximately 290,000 clones, 70% to 90% were seen once, and the ten largest hold 0.87%. Sample: peripheral blood. The source of these receptors is a human donor with COVID-19, enrolled during active disease. The donor label of this sample is uncertain.

This rearrangement joins TRBV4-2 to TRBJ1-2, with a weak D call TRBD1 (5 bases). The CDR3 has 16 amino acids. Trimming stripped 0 bases from V and 3 bases from J, with 14 bases between. Germline loops: CDR1 LGHNA, CDR2 YNFKEQ. The chain's CDR3 is CASSQDHYTGDYGYTF. The CDR3 DNA sequence: TGTGCCAGCAGCCAAGATCATTATACAGGAGACTATGGCTACACCTTC.

The chain uses TRBV5-6 and TRBJ2-5; 7 bases agree with TRBD2. The V gene end was trimmed by 1 base and the J gene end by 7 bases; junction bases not matched to a gene: 10. The CDR3 spans 15 residues. Per germline, CDR1 SGHDT and CDR2 YYEEEE. As DNA, the CDR3 is TGTGCCAGCAGCTTGTGGCGGGAGTGGGGTTGGACCCAGTACTTC. This translates into CASSLWREWGWTQYF.

The chain uses TRBV5-6 and TRBJ2-2; 11 nucleotides match TRBD1. Per germline, CDR1 SGHDT and CDR2 YYEEEE. The CDR3 is made up of 16 amino acids. V shed 2 bases and J 4 bases; nucleotides not matched to a gene: 4. The CDR3 protein is CASSFGTGGRTGELFF. The CDR3 DNA reads as TGTGCCAGCAGCTTTGGGACAGGGGGACGCACCGGGGAGCTGTTTTTT.

The chain is built from TRBV6-1 and TRBJ1-4; the D is unclear. CDR1 and CDR2 (germline): MNHNS, SASEGT. The CDR3 is made up of 12 amino acids. V lost 7 bases to trimming and J lost 8 bases, with 11 bases between them. CDR3: CASMSQKEKLFF. The CDR3 DNA sequence: TGTGCCAGCATGTCACAGAAAGAAAAACTGTTTTTT.

The genes are TRBV6-5 and TRBJ1-1; D is possibly TRBD1 (6 bases). The V gene's germline CDR1 is MNHEY and CDR2 SVGAGI. V shed 7 bases and J shed 0 bases, with 12 bases lying between them. CDR3 length: 14 amino acids. The CDR3 spells CASNRGQLNTEAFF. The CDR3 nucleotides are TGTGCCAGCAACCGGGGACAATTGAACACTGAAGCTTTCTTT.

The CDR3 sequence: CASSQAATGYGYTF. In nucleotides, the CDR3 is TGTGCCAGCAGCCAAGCCGCGACAGGGTATGGCTACACCTTC. The genes are TRBV3-1 (or the pseudogene TRBV3-2) and TRBJ1-2, with 7 positions matching TRBD1. The length of the CDR3 is 14 residues. V gave up 1 base and J gave up 5 bases; unmatched junction bases: 4. Per germline, CDR1 LGHDT and CDR2 YNNKEL (reference sequence).

This chain joins TRBV20-1 and TRBJ2-2, with 7 positions matching TRBD2. Germline loops: CDR1 DFQATT, CDR2 SNEGSKA (reference sequence). V was clipped by 3 bases and J by 6 bases; unmatched bases: 1. CDR3 size: 12 residues. CDR3 loop: CSASGRAGELFF. The CDR3 bases are TGCAGTGCTAGTGGGAGGGCCGGGGAGCTGTTTTTT.

The V gene is TRBV28, the J gene TRBJ2-7; the D is unclear. Deletions cut 4 bases from V and 5 bases from J, with 12 bases between. Germline loops: CDR1 MDHEN, CDR2 SYDVKM. This CDR3 region has 13 residues. CDR3 amino acids: CASSSPSSDEQYF. CDR3 coding DNA: TGTGCCAGCAGTTCCCCGTCTTCAGACGAGCAGTACTTC.

This rearrangement joins TRBV4-1 to TRBJ2-7; D is possibly TRBD2 (6 bases). V lost 1 base to trimming and J lost 5 bases, with 18 bases between them. Germline-derived CDR1 and CDR2 are MGHRA and YSYEKL. CDR3 size: 16 residues. CDR3 coding DNA: TGCGCCAGCAGCCAAGGACTAGTCAAACCCGGCGACGAGCAGTACTTC. Protein product: CASSQGLVKPGDEQYF.

This chain links TRBV30 with TRBJ1-2, with 9 bases aligning to TRBD1. After removal of 1 base from V and 8 bases from J, the junction contained 14 bases not matched to a gene. The CDR3 spans 16 residues. Germline CDR1 and CDR2: GTSNPN and SVGIG (reference sequence). The CDR3 DNA reads as TGTGCCTGGAGTGGCCTCTCGACAGGGGGTGCTGGAGGCTACACCTTC. Translated, it gives CAWSGLSTGGAGGYTF.

This clone appeared a single time. The chain carries TRBV28 and TRBJ2-1, with no clear D. The germline gives CDR1 MDHEN, CDR2 SYDVKM. The CDR3 sequence is 12 residues long. V was cut by 2 bases and J by 7 bases, with 6 bases left in between. The CDR3 loop is CASSLGWNEQFF. CDR3 bases: TGTGCCAGCAGTTTAGGCTGGAATGAGCAGTTCTTC.

The CDR3 loop reads CASSSTGYGEKLFF. In DNA form, the CDR3 reads TGTGCCAGTAGTAGTACCGGGTACGGTGAAAAACTGTTTTTT. The chain couples TRBV19 to TRBJ1-4; D gene unclear. CDR3 length: 14 amino acids. CDR1 is LNHDA, CDR2 SQIVND, per germline (reference sequence). Between the trimmed V and J ends, which lost 4 bases and 7 bases, there was a span of 13 bases.

The rearrangement links TRBV28 to TRBJ1-3; no reliable D call. Trimming took 2 bases from V and 1 from J, leaving 12 bases between them. Germline-derived CDR1 and CDR2 are MDHEN and SYDVKM. The CDR3 contains 16 residues. CDR3 in amino acids: CASSLRETYSGNTIYF. CDR3 in DNA: TGTGCCAGCAGTTTAAGAGAGACATATTCTGGAAACACCATATATTTT.

CDR3 nucleotides: TGTGCCAGCACAACAGGTTGGAATCAGCCCCAGCATTTT. Protein product: CASTTGWNQPQHF. The chain carries TRBV28 and TRBJ1-5; a weak D match, TRBD1 (5 bases). Trimming shortened V by 7 bases and J by 4 bases, and 11 bases separated the two germline ends. CDR1 and CDR2 (germline): MDHEN, SYDVKM. The length of the CDR3 is 13 residues. The full variable domain, in which reference TRBV28 and TRBJ1-5 provide the parts outside the CDR3, is DVKVTQSSRYLVKRTGEKVFLECVQDMDHENMFWYRQDPGLGLRLIYFSYDVKMKEKGDIPEGYSVSREKKERFSLILESASTNQTSMYLCASTTGWNQPQHFGDGTRLSIL.

V gene TRBV28 combines with J gene TRBJ1-2, with 7 nucleotides matching TRBD1. V shed 3 bases and J 4 bases; nucleotides not matched to a gene: 8. Germline V gene lookup returns CDR1 MDHEN and CDR2 SYDVKM. The CDR3 length is 15 residues. CDR3 sequence: CASSFTRTGLYGYTF. CDR3 DNA: TGTGCCAGCAGTTTCACAAGGACAGGCCTCTATGGCTACACCTTC.

The chain is built from TRBV7-3 and TRBJ2-1, with D perhaps TRBD2 (5 bases). The V end lost 1 base, the J end lost 5 bases, and 6 bases lay between the germline ends. CDR3 length: 13 amino acids. CDR1 and CDR2 from the germline V gene are SGHTA and FQGTGA. The CDR3 DNA sequence: TGTGCCAGCAGCTTAAACGGGGACAATGAGCAGTTCTTC. Protein sequence: CASSLNGDNEQFF.

This chain joins TRBV27 and TRBJ2-1; the match to TRBD2 covers 12 bases. V was clipped by 2 bases and J by 0 bases; unmatched bases: 8. Germline CDR1 is MNHEY and CDR2 is SMNVEV (reference sequence). This CDR3 is built from 19 residues. CDR3 nucleotides: TGTGCCAGCAGTTTAAGGGGGACTAGCGGGCAGAGCTCCTACAATGAGCAGTTCTTC. The encoded protein is CASSLRGTSGQSSYNEQFF.

The chain links TRBV30 to TRBJ1-4; no reliable D call. Trimming took 3 bases from V and 1 from J, leaving 12 bases between them. The CDR3 consists of 15 residues. Germline CDR1 reads GTSNPN; CDR2 reads SVGIG (reference sequence). Written as DNA, the CDR3 is TGTGCCTGGAGCGCATCGGGAGGAACTAATGAAAAACTGTTTTTT. This translates into CAWSASGGTNEKLFF.

V gene TRBV29-1 combines with J gene TRBJ2-1, with 7 positions matching TRBD2. The CDR3 contains 14 residues. With 7 bases clipped from V and 4 bases from J, the junction kept 10 bases outside the gene matches. Per germline, CDR1 SQVTM and CDR2 ANQGSEA. For the CDR3, the DNA is TGCAGCGGAGGCGTGAGCGGGACTTACAATGAGCAGTTCTTC. Translated: CSGGVSGTYNEQFF.

The genes are TRBV2 and TRBJ2-3, with D unresolved. Germline values: CDR1 SNHLY, CDR2 FYNNEI. V was clipped by 0 bases and J by 8 bases, with 15 bases between them. CDR3 length equals 15 residues. CDR3 DNA: TGTGCCAGCAGTGAAGCGCCGCAGATGCCGGGTACGCAGTATTTT. As protein: CASSEAPQMPGTQYF.

The rearrangement joins TRBV12-3 or TRBV12-4 to TRBJ2-7; D may be TRBD2 (5 bases). The V end was cut by 1 base, the J end by 7 bases, with 8 bases between. This CDR3 is 12 amino acids long. In nucleotides, the CDR3 is TGTGCCAGCAGTTTAGGGAGGTTTGAGCAGTACTTC. Translating gives CASSLGRFEQYF.

The chain joins TRBV12-3 or TRBV12-4 to TRBJ1-2; possibly TRBD1 for D (5 bases). V was cut by 2 bases and J by 8 bases, with 12 bases left in between. This CDR3 has 13 residues. The CDR3 DNA reads as TGTGCCAGCAGTTTACCAGGGATGGAAGGCTACACCTTC. It is translated as CASSLPGMEGYTF.

The chain combines TRBV27 with TRBJ2-3; D uncertain. The length of the CDR3 is 18 residues. The ends were cut back, 1 base at V and 1 base at J, with 18 bases in the middle. In germline, CDR1 is MNHEY, CDR2 SMNVEV (reference sequence). DNA of the CDR3: TGTGCCAGCAGTTTATATGGCCCCGCGACTCTTGGCACAGATACGCAGTATTTT. This codes for CASSLYGPATLGTDTQYF.

The CDR3 spells CASSQNPGTGTDTQYF. The DNA of the CDR3 is TGTGCCAGCAGCCAAAACCCGGGGACAGGCACAGATACGCAGTATTTT. The V and J genes are TRBV7-3 and TRBJ2-3, with TRBD1 matching over 7 bases. The germline CDR1 and CDR2 sequences are SGHTA and FQGTGA. Unmatched junction bases numbered 9, after V lost 5 bases and J lost 1 base. This CDR3 contains 16 residues.

This chain connects TRBV19 to TRBJ2-3, with 11 bases aligning to TRBD2. Trimming removed 5 bases from V and 5 bases from J; junction bases left unmatched: 15. CDR3 length: 18 amino acids. CDR1 LNHDA and CDR2 SQIVND come from the germline V gene (reference sequence). CDR3 nucleotide sequence: TGTGCCAGTAGTCTATCCCTTAGCGGGAGGGCCCTCGGAGATACGCAGTATTTT. This codes for CASSLSLSGRALGDTQYF. The whole variable domain, filled in from reference TRBV19 and TRBJ2-3, reads DGGITQSPKYLFRKEGQNVTLSCEQNLNHDAMYWYRQDPGQGLRLIYYSQIVNDFQKGDIAEGYSVSREKKESFPLTVTSAQKNPTAFYLCASSLSLSGRALGDTQYFGPGTRLTVL.

The rearrangement links TRBV11-3 to TRBJ2-3; no definite D call. CDR3 length equals 13 residues. Germline loops: CDR1 SGHNT, CDR2 YENEEA. The ends were cut back, 5 bases at V and 6 bases at J, with 12 bases in the middle. CDR3 nucleotide sequence: TGTGCCAGCAGCAGTCCCCTGGGCGATACGCAGTATTTT. Translation gives CASSSPLGDTQYF.

The J gene is TRBJ2-3, the V gene TRBV10-3; 10 nucleotides align to TRBD2. Germline-derived CDR1 and CDR2 are ENHRY and SYGVKD. The length of the CDR3 is 20 residues. Unmatched junction bases numbered 17, after V lost 1 base and J lost 4 bases. CDR3 sequence: CAISELGWASGSTIPDTQYF. The DNA of the CDR3 is TGTGCCATCAGTGAGTTGGGTTGGGCTAGCGGGAGCACAATTCCAGATACGCAGTATTTT.